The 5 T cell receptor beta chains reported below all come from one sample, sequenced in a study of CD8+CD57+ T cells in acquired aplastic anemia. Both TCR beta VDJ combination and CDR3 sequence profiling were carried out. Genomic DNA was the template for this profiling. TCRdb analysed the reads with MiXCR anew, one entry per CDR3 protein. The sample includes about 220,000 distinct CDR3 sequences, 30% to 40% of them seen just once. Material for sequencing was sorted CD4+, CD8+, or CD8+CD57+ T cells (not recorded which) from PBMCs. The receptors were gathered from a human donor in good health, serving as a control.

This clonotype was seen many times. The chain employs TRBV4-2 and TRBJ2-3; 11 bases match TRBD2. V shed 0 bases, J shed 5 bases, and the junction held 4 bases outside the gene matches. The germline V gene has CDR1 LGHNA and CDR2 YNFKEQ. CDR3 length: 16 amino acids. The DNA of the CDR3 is TGTGCCAGCAGCCAAGACCGGCTAGCGGGAGGAGATACGCAGTATTTT. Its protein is CASSQDRLAGGDTQYF.

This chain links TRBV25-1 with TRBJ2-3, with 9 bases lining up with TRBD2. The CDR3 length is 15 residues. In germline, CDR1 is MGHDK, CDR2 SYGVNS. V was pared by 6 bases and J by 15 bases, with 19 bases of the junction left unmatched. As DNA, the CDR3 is TGTGCCAGCAGCTTAGAGGGGGTCACGGGGACTAGCAACTATTTT. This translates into CASSLEGVTGTSNYF.

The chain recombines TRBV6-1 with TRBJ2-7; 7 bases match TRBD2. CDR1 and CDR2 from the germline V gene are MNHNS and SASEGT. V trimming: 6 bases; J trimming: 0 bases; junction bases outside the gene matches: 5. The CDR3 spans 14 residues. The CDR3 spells CASRRGYPSYEQYF. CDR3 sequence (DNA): TGTGCCAGCAGGCGGGGGTACCCCTCCTACGAGCAGTACTTC.

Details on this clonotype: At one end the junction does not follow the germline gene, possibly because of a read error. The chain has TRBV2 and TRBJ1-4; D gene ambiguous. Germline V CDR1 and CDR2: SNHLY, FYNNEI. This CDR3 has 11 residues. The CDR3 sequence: CVSTDWEKLFF. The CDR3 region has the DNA TGTGTCAGCACGGATTGGGAAAAACTGTTCTTT.

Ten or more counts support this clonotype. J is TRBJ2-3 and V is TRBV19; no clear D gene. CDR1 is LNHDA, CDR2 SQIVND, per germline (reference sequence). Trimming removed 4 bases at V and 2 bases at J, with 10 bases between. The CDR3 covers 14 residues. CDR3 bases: TGTGCCAGTAGTACAACAGCGAACACAGATACGCAGTATTTT. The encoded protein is CASSTTANTDTQYF. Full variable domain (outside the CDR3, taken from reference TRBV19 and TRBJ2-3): DGGITQSPKYLFRKEGQNVTLSCEQNLNHDAMYWYRQDPGQGLRLIYYSQIVNDFQKGDIAEGYSVSREKKESFPLTVTSAQKNPTAFYLCASSTTANTDTQYFGPGTRLTVL.